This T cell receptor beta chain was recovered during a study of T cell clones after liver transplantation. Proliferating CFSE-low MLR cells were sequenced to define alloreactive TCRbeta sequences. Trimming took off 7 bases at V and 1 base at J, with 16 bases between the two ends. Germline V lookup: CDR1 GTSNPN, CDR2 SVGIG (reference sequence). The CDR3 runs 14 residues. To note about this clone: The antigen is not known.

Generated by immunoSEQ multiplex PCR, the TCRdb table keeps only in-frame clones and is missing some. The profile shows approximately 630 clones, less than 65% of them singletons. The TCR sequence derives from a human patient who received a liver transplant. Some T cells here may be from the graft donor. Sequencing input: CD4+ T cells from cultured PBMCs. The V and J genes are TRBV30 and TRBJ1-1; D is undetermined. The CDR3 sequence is CASRTRRTNTEAFF. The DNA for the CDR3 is TGTGCCTCCCGGACCCGCAGGACGAACACTGAAGCTTTCTTT. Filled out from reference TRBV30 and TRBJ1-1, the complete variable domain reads SQTIHQWPATLVQPVGSPLSLECTVEGTSNPNLYWYRQAAGRGLQLLFYSVGIGQISSEVPQNLSASRPQDRQFILSSKKLLLSDSGFYLCASRTRRTNTEAFFGQGTRLTVV.